Listed below are T cell receptor beta chains from one sample, sequenced in a study of T cells in localized non-small cell lung cancer. Using immunoSEQ multiplex PCR, the repertoire was profiled, and TCRdb retains in-frame clones only, with some absent. The sample includes over a thousand clones, roughly 26% seen only once; the top ten take roughly 10%. The material sequenced was normal lung tissue next to the tumor, taken before any cancer treatment. These receptors were obtained from a male donor aged 60 or over with stage II lung adenocarcinoma. Both conserved end residues are part of each CDR3. The D gene is left open where the match is weak. Size is omitted from some rows. Given values are once, few, many or a class for expanded clones.

TRBJ2-7 | . | 15 | . | TRBV28 | TGTGCCAGCAGTTCCCGAGATAGCGCCAGAACGGTGCAGTACTTC | CASSSRDSARTVQYF
TRBJ2-2 | few | 16 | TRBD1 | TRBV6-8 | TGTGCCAGCAGTCCCCGGACAGGGGCGCACACCGGGGAGCTGTTTTTT | CASSPRTGAHTGELFF
TRBJ2-5 | . | 18 | TRBD2 | TRBV6-8 | TGTGCCAGCAGTTACTCAGCACTAGCGGGAGGATACCAAGAGACCCAGTACTTC | CASSYSALAGGYQETQYF
TRBJ1-4 | few | 14 | TRBD1 | TRBV6-8 | TGTGCCAGCAGTCAGGGGGGAGTTAATGAAAAACTGTTTTTT | CASSQGGVNEKLFF
TRBJ2-1 | . | 20 | TRBD1 | TRBV14 | TGTGCCAGCAGCCAAGGGAGGGGACAGGGATGGCGGGAGCCTTTACATGAGCAGTTCTTC | CASSQGRGQGWREPLHEQFF
TRBJ2-1 | few | 14 | . | TRBV6-8 | TGTGCCAGCAGGTCGGATGGAAACAAGGATGAGCAGTTCTTC | CASRSDGNKDEQFF
TRBJ2-5 | once | 13 | . | TRBV29-1 | TGCAGCGTTGAAGACCCAAGTCAAGAGACCCAGTACTTC | CSVEDPSQETQYF
TRBJ1-5 | few | 16 | TRBD1 | TRBV29-1 | TGCAGCGTTATTAAGGGGGCGGGGGATAGCAATCAGCCCCAGCATTTT | CSVIKGAGDSNQPQHF
TRBJ1-1 | hyperexpanded | 14 | . | TRBV11-3 | TGTGCCAGCAGCTCCACTCTACCGAACACTGAAGCTTTCTTT | CASSSTLPNTEAFF
TRBJ2-5 | . | 16 | TRBD1 | TRBV5-1 | TGCGCCAGCAGCTTGGAAGGGACAGGGGGTGATGAGACCCAGTACTTC | CASSLEGTGGDETQYF
TRBJ1-1 | . | 14 | TRBD1 | TRBV18 | TGTGCCAGCTCACCGGGACAGGGTCACACTGAAGCTTTCTTT | CASSPGQGHTEAFF
TRBJ1-2 | . | 13 | . | TRBV25-1 | TGTGCCAGCAGTGAAGGCGGGGGTTATGGCTACACCTTC | CASSEGGGYGYTF
TRBJ2-1 | . | 15 | . | TRBV10-2 | TGCGCCAGCAGTGAAAGGTTAGCTCCATACAATGAGCAGTTCTTC | CASSERLAPYNEQFF
TRBJ2-2 | . | 14 | . | TRBV6-8 | TGTGCCAGCAGCTCCGTCTTGAACACCGGGGAGCTGTTTTTT | CASSSVLNTGELFF
TRBJ1-1 | large | 15 | TRBD1 | TRBV6-8 | TGTGCCAGCAGTTACTCTCCAGGGGGTGACACTGAAGCTTTCTTT | CASSYSPGGDTEAFF
TRBJ2-1 | medium-sized | 14 | . | TRBV11-3 | TGTGCCAGCAGCTTGGTGGCCCGAGGCACTGAGCAGTTCTTC | CASSLVARGTEQFF
TRBJ2-1 | few | 17 | TRBD2 | TRBV19 | TGTGCCAGTAGTACTGGACTAGCGGGAGGGCGGGGAGTTGAGCAGTTCTTC | CASSTGLAGGRGVEQFF
TRBJ2-5 | . | 14 | . | TRBV9 | TGTGCCAGCAGCGTAACAGGGCTCACGGAGACCCAGTACTTC | CASSVTGLTETQYF
TRBJ2-7 | . | 16 | TRBD1 | TRBV11-3 | TGTGCCAGCAGCCTGGGGACAGGCCTAGGGATATACGAGCAGTACTTC | CASSLGTGLGIYEQYF
TRBJ1-1 | few | 17 | TRBD1 | TRBV11-3 | TGTGCCAGCAGCTCCCCGGCGACAGGGAGGTGGAAGACTGAAGCTTTCTTT | CASSSPATGRWKTEAFF
TRBJ1-1 | . | 16 | . | TRBV6-8 | TGTGCCAGCAGTCGCCCCCTCCGTCAGGGGAACACTGAAGCTTTCTTT | CASSRPLRQGNTEAFF
TRBJ1-1 | . | 16 | TRBD1 | TRBV19 | TGTGCCAGTAGTTCCCGGACAGGACGGATGAACACTGAAGCTTTCTTT | CASSSRTGRMNTEAFF
TRBJ2-6 | . | 19 | TRBD2 | TRBV6-8 | TGTGCCAGCAGCAGTCCTGGACTAGCGGGAGGCTCTGGGGCCAACGTCCTGACTTTC | CASSSPGLAGGSGANVLTF
TRBJ2-7 | few | 13 | TRBD2 | TRBV7-2 | TGTGCCAGCAGCCGCGGGGGAGTCCACGAGCAGTACTTC | CASSRGGVHEQYF
TRBJ1-1 | . | 15 | . | TRBV6-8 | TGTGCCAGCAGTTACTCGATTGGGAGGAACACTGAAGCTTTCTTT | CASSYSIGRNTEAFF
TRBJ1-5 | once | 14 | . | TRBV19 | TGTGCCAGTAGTATCCCCGCCTACAATCAGCCCCAGCATTTT | CASSIPAYNQPQHF
TRBJ2-2 | large | 18 | TRBD1 | TRBV11-3 | TGTGCCAGCAGCCCCACTCGTTTTGACAGGGGGCGAAACGGGGAGCTGTTTTTT | CASSPTRFDRGRNGELFF
TRBJ1-4 | few | 13 | . | TRBV6-8 | TGTGCCAGCAGTGGAGATACTGGGGAAAAACTGTTTTTT | CASSGDTGEKLFF
TRBJ2-5 | . | 16 | TRBD2 | TRBV5-1 | TGCGCCAGCAGCGGGGGACTAGCGGTTCTCTCGGAGACCCAGTACTTC | CASSGGLAVLSETQYF
TRBJ2-2 | . | 15 | TRBD2 | TRBV5-1 | TGCGCCAGCAGCTTCGTTGTCAGGGAGGGCGGGGAGCTGTTTTTT | CASSFVVREGGELFF
TRBJ2-1 | . | 19 | TRBD2 | TRBV30 | TGTGCCTGGATTAGAAAAAGGACTAGCGGGAGAGACTCCTACAATGAGCAGTTCTTC | CAWIRKRTSGRDSYNEQFF
TRBJ2-5 | . | 15 | . | TRBV11-3 | TGTGCCAGCAGCTCCTCTGGGACTTCTCGGGGGACCCAGTACTTC | CASSSSGTSRGTQYF
TRBJ2-1 | large | 14 | . | TRBV11-3 | TGTGCCAGCAGCACCGGAACCACAGGAGCCGAGCAGTTCTTC | CASSTGTTGAEQFF
TRBJ1-1 | medium-sized | 13 | . | TRBV7-8 | TGTGCCAGCAGCGCACCTGGAGGCACTGAAGCTTTCTTT | CASSAPGGTEAFF
TRBJ1-2 | . | 13 | . | TRBV6-8 | TGTGCCAGCAGTTATGGTGGCAGCTATGGCTACACCTTC | CASSYGGSYGYTF
TRBJ1-5 | medium-sized | 13 | TRBD1 | TRBV6-8 | TGTGCCAGTACGACAGGGGGCAATCAGCCCCAGCATTTT | CASTTGGNQPQHF
TRBJ2-7 | . | 11 | . | TRBV12-5 | TGTGCCAGCAAGGGGGTCTACGAGCAGTACTTC | CASKGVYEQYF
TRBJ1-5 | . | 14 | TRBD1 | TRBV19 | TGTGCCAGTAGTATTACAGGGGTTAATCAGCCCCAGCATTTT | CASSITGVNQPQHF
TRBJ1-1 | few | 14 | . | TRBV9 | TGTGCCAGCAGCACAATCGGTAGTAACACTGAAGCTTTCTTT | CASSTIGSNTEAFF
TRBJ1-1 | few | 15 | . | TRBV11-3 | TGTGCCAGCAGCTTGTTGGCAGCTATGAACACTGAAGCTTTCTTT | CASSLLAAMNTEAFF
TRBJ2-1 | . | 15 | . | TRBV10-2 | TGCGCCAGCAGCCCCCTGCGCGGGGATCACAATGAGCAGTTCTTC | CASSPLRGDHNEQFF
TRBJ1-1 | . | 14 | . | TRBV5-1 | TGCGCCAGCAGCAGACCAGGAGGGGACACTGAAGCTTTCTTT | CASSRPGGDTEAFF
TRBJ2-6 | few | 18 | TRBD2 | TRBV5-1 | TGCGCCAGCAGCTCACAGACTAGCGGGCGCTCTGGGGCCAACGTCCTGACTTTC | CASSSQTSGRSGANVLTF
TRBJ2-7 | . | 14 | TRBD1 | TRBV19 | TGTGCCAGTAGTACCGGACAGGGATACTACGAGCAGTACTTC | CASSTGQGYYEQYF
TRBJ2-7 | few | 13 | . | TRBV19 | TGTGCCAGTAGTAACACAGACACCTACGAGCAGTACTTC | CASSNTDTYEQYF
TRBJ1-4 | few | 14 | . | TRBV6-8 | TGTGCCAGCAGTGGAGGGGAGGGTAATGAAAAACTGTTTTTT | CASSGGEGNEKLFF
TRBJ2-5 | few | 15 | TRBD2 | TRBV30 | TGTGCCTGGTCGGTTAGCGGGAGGGTAGGGGAGACCCAGTACTTC | CAWSVSGRVGETQYF
TRBJ2-7 | few | 13 | . | TRBV10-3 | TGTGCCAGCGCAATGGCCGGGACCTACGAGCAGTACTTC | CASAMAGTYEQYF